Listed below are T cell receptor beta chains from one sample, sequenced in a study of T cell repertoires and HLA-DP antigens. Their antigen targets remain unknown. Assay: immunoSEQ multiplex PCR; the TCRdb copy retains only in-frame clones and omits some. In the table there are about 110,000 clones, 80% to 95% of which are singletons. The sequencing input was CD4+ T cells from PBMCs. The source of these receptors is a woman between 18 and 30 years old in good health and CMV-seronegative. The CDR3 runs from the conserved cysteine through the conserved F or W. A D gene is named only where the DNA matches it firmly. Clone size appears in some rows only: once, few, many, or a class for an expanded clone.

d_gene	v_gene	abundance	j_gene	CDR3aa	CDR3nt
-	TRBV7-2	-	TRBJ1-5	CASSPAAVSNQPQHF	TGTGCCAGCAGCCCAGCTGCAGTTAGCAATCAGCCCCAGCATTTT
-	TRBV6-1	-	TRBJ1-2	CASSVAPPNYF	TGTGCCAGCAGTGTTGCTCCCCCAAACTACTTC
-	TRBV30	-	TRBJ2-5	CAWSVRSSQYF	TGTGCCTGGAGTGTAAGGTCTTCCCAGTACTTC
-	TRBV7-8	-	TRBJ1-1	CASSLGGGARGTEAFF	TGTGCCAGCAGCTTAGGAGGGGGTGCTCGGGGGACTGAAGCTTTCTTT
-	TRBV2	-	TRBJ2-5	CASSEQTSETQYF	TGTGCCAGCAGTGAGCAAACTAGCGAGACCCAGTACTTC
TRBD1	TRBV27	-	TRBJ1-1	CASSLGQGKGYTEAFF	TGTGCCAGCAGTCTCGGACAGGGAAAAGGCTACACTGAAGCTTTCTTT
TRBD1	TRBV9	-	TRBJ2-5	CASSVASSTGWHETQYF	TGTGCCAGCAGCGTAGCCTCTTCGACAGGGTGGCATGAGACCCAGTACTTC
-	TRBV28	once	TRBJ1-4	CASSLLGINEKLFF	TGTGCCAGCAGTTTGTTGGGAATCAATGAAAAACTGTTTTTT
-	TRBV28	-	TRBJ2-5	CASSFIGFQETQYF	TGTGCCAGCAGTTTTATCGGTTTCCAAGAGACCCAGTACTTC
-	TRBV2	-	TRBJ1-2	CASALGGADGYTF	TGTGCCAGCGCCCTAGGGGGGGCGGACGGCTACACCTTC
-	TRBV4-2	-	TRBJ1-4	CASSPPPTNEKLFF	TGTGCCAGCAGCCCCCCACCAACTAATGAAAAACTGTTTTTT
-	TRBV7-9	few	TRBJ1-6	CASSPSGSPLGGSPLHF	TGTGCCAGCAGCCCTAGCGGAAGTCCTTTAGGCGGTTCACCCCTCCACTTT
-	TRBV10-2	-	TRBJ2-7	CATRADQRSYEQYF	TGCGCCACCAGGGCCGACCAGCGATCCTACGAGCAGTACTTC
-	TRBV9	few	TRBJ1-2	CASSVEAGTNYGYTF	TGTGCCAGCAGCGTAGAGGCAGGAACTAACTATGGCTACACCTTC
-	TRBV7-2	-	TRBJ2-4	CASSSRGKNIQYF	TGTGCCAGCAGCTCTAGGGGGAAAAACATTCAGTACTTC
TRBD1	TRBV10-3	once	TRBJ1-5	CAISPDREPNQPQHF	TGTGCCATCAGCCCTGACAGGGAGCCCAATCAGCCCCAGCATTTT
TRBD2	TRBV2	-	TRBJ2-1	CASSEARASGVREQFF	TGTGCCAGCAGTGAAGCGCGCGCTAGCGGGGTAAGGGAGCAGTTCTTC
-	TRBV11-2	-	TRBJ2-1	CASSFGTQDNEQFF	TGTGCCAGCAGCTTCGGGACCCAGGACAATGAGCAGTTCTTC
TRBD1	TRBV5-4	-	TRBJ2-3	CASSYLTGASDTQYF	TGTGCCAGCAGCTACCTTACAGGGGCCTCAGATACGCAGTATTTT
-	TRBV28	-	TRBJ1-5	CASSLWGIRGDQPQHF	TGTGCCAGCAGTTTGTGGGGTATACGGGGGGATCAGCCCCAGCATTTT
TRBD1	TRBV9	-	TRBJ1-5	CASSVGQGGQPQHF	TGTGCCAGCAGCGTGGGGCAGGGGGGGCAGCCCCAGCATTTT
-	TRBV10-3	-	TRBJ1-6	CAISEGGSYNSPLHF	TGTGCCATCAGTGAAGGGGGCTCCTATAATTCACCCCTCCACTTT
-	TRBV11-2	-	TRBJ2-3	CASSLGRNTQYF	TGTGCCAGCAGCTTAGGGAGAAATACGCAGTATTTT
-	TRBV2	-	TRBJ2-5	CASSVSVGETQYF	TGTGCCAGCAGTGTGAGCGTTGGGGAGACCCAGTACTTC
TRBD2	TRBV5-1	-	TRBJ2-5	CASSLALAGGQETQYF	TGCGCCAGCAGCTTGGCCCTAGCGGGGGGGCAAGAGACCCAGTACTTC
-	TRBV28	-	TRBJ1-1	CASSLLVPGNTEAFF	TGTGCCAGCAGTTTACTTGTACCTGGGAACACTGAAGCTTTCTTT
-	TRBV18	-	TRBJ2-1	CASSPAYNEQFF	TGTGCCAGCTCACCAGCATACAATGAGCAGTTCTTC